This T cell receptor beta chain derives from a study of blood T cell repertoires in COVID-19. Study-level background: Samples came from the United States, Italy and Spain, spanning acute and convalescent COVID-19. PBMCs, B-cell-depleted T cells, or T cells provided the cDNA or gDNA that made up the material.

Under the authors' procedure: Using reference gene primer amplification, nucleated cell counts were estimated. Profiling relied on immunoSEQ multiplex PCR, and the TCRdb table lists in-frame clones only, not all of them. For V, J and clone size, that table is used; D and trimming come from the DNA. The table shows roughly 200,000 clones, with 86% occurring only once. Germline-derived CDR1 and CDR2 are MNHNS and SASEGT. The CDR3 runs 15 residues. The V gene lost 3 bases and the J gene lost 3 bases, with 14 bases spanning the gap. The source of this sequence is a woman aged 30 to 39 with active or convalescent COVID-19. Material for sequencing was peripheral blood. V gene TRBV6-1 combines with J gene TRBJ1-2; D possibly corresponds to TRBD1 (6 bases). CDR3 nucleotide sequence: TGTGCCAGCAGTGAGTGGGGGAAGGGGGACTATGGCTACACCTTC. Translated: CASSEWGKGDYGYTF.